These T cell receptor beta chains were read from a single sample in a study of radiation and T cells in renal cell carcinoma. TCRdb keeps only in-frame clones here, not all; method: immunoSEQ multiplex PCR. The top ten clones hold about 5.6% of a sample with some 120,000 clones, 85% to 90% of them seen once. The starting material was blood, obtained from a patient whose treatment included radiotherapy and nephrectomy. The receptors stem from a woman aged 65 to 85 with renal cell carcinoma. The CDR3 runs from the conserved cysteine through the conserved F or W. The D gene is left open where the match is weak. Some rows have no size entry. The others give once, few or many, or a class for an expanded clone.

d_call | clone_size | j_call | v_call | cdr3_nt | cdr3_aa
NA | NA | TRBJ2-1 | TRBV7-6 | TGTGCCAGCAGCTATAAAGACCAAACGTACAACAATGAGCAGTTCTTC | CASSYKDQTYNNEQFF
TRBD2 | NA | TRBJ2-1 | TRBV7-2 | TGTGCCGGAACTGGGGGGGTCCCTAACAATGAGCAGTTCTTC | CAGTGGVPNNEQFF
TRBD2 | NA | TRBJ2-3 | TRBV30 | TGTGCCTGGGGGCTAGCGGTCAGCACAGATACGCAGTATTTT | CAWGLAVSTDTQYF
NA | NA | TRBJ2-7 | TRBV6-6 | TGTGCCAGCAGCACGGGACGCCCCAGCTCCTACGAGCAGTACTTC | CASSTGRPSSYEQYF
NA | NA | TRBJ2-5 | TRBV7-9 | TGTGCCAGCAGTCTCGGGTACGGAGAGACCCAGTACTTC | CASSLGYGETQYF
NA | NA | TRBJ1-1 | TRBV6-5 | TGTGCCAGCAGTTACAATTCGGCGGGGCGTCTTGAAGCTTTCTTT | CASSYNSAGRLEAFF
NA | NA | TRBJ1-2 | TRBV5-1 | TGCGCCAGCAGCCCCTCCGCAGGGAGCTATGGCTACACCTTC | CASSPSAGSYGYTF
TRBD1 | NA | TRBJ1-5 | TRBV6-4 | TGTGCCAGCAGCGGGGACAGCGATAGCAATCAGCCCCAGCATTTT | CASSGDSDSNQPQHF
NA | NA | TRBJ2-1 | TRBV7-9 | TGTGCCAGCGGGCGGGGCAATGAGCAGTTCTTC | CASGRGNEQFF
NA | once | TRBJ2-2 | TRBV27 | TGTGCCAGCAGTCCCCCCAACACCGGGGAGCTGTTTTTT | CASSPPNTGELFF
TRBD1 | NA | TRBJ1-2 | TRBV5-1 | TGCGCCAGCAGCTTGACCAAGACAGGGATCTATGGCTACACCTTC | CASSLTKTGIYGYTF
NA | NA | TRBJ1-5 | TRBV30 | TGTGCCTGGAGTGTATTAGGGGGTGATGGCCCCCAGCATTTT | CAWSVLGGDGPQHF
NA | few | TRBJ2-1 | TRBV18 | TGTGCCAGCTCACCAGGAGGAGATGAGCAGTTCTTC | CASSPGGDEQFF
TRBD1 | NA | TRBJ2-7 | TRBV7-3 | TGTGCCCAAATTGAGGACAGGGAGGTCTACGAGCAGTACTTC | CAQIEDREVYEQYF
NA | NA | TRBJ1-3 | TRBV7-2 | TGTGCCAGCAGCTCCCCCGGGACCCCGGGCCACACCATATATTTT | CASSSPGTPGHTIYF
NA | NA | TRBJ2-7 | TRBV13 | TGTGCCAGCAGTTTTGGGAAGTCCTCCTACGAGCAGTACTTC | CASSFGKSSYEQYF
NA | NA | TRBJ2-1 | TRBV7-3 | TGTGCCAGCAGCCCACGGGGGGCCTTCAATGAGCAGTTCTTC | CASSPRGAFNEQFF
NA | once | TRBJ2-3 | TRBV7-8 | TGTGCCAGCAGCTTTGGTCAGGGTTCCTCTAGCACAGATACGCAGTATTTT | CASSFGQGSSSTDTQYF
TRBD1 | NA | TRBJ1-5 | TRBV7-4 | TGTGCCAGCAGCTTAGTGACAGGGGTAGCCAATCAGCCCCAGCATTTT | CASSLVTGVANQPQHF
TRBD2 | NA | TRBJ2-3 | TRBV7-9 | TGTGCCAGCAGCGTCGGGGGGGCCGCAGATACGCAGTATTTT | CASSVGGAADTQYF
NA | NA | TRBJ2-7 | TRBV5-1 | TGCGCCAGCAGCTTGGTGGGGCGGGGATACTACGAGCAGTACTTC | CASSLVGRGYYEQYF
TRBD2 | NA | TRBJ2-3 | TRBV2 | TGTGCCAGCAGCGCGGGACTAGCGGGGGACAATACGCAGTATTTT | CASSAGLAGDNTQYF
TRBD1 | NA | TRBJ1-2 | TRBV7-8 | TGTGCCAGCGGCCCCCCGGGACAGGGAAGCCCTCGGGCCTATGGCTACACCTTC | CASGPPGQGSPRAYGYTF
TRBD2 | NA | TRBJ2-1 | TRBV6-6 | TGTGCCAGCAGTCAGCGGGGGGGTGGGAATGAGCAGTTCTTC | CASSQRGGGNEQFF
TRBD1 | NA | TRBJ1-2 | TRBV30 | TGTGCCTGGAGTGTGACAGGGCTCAACTATGGCTACACCTTC | CAWSVTGLNYGYTF
NA | NA | TRBJ1-4 | TRBV5-1 | TGCGCCAGCAGCTTCGCCAGGGAAGTCGTGACTAATGAAAAACTGTTTTTT | CASSFAREVVTNEKLFF
TRBD1 | NA | TRBJ1-1 | TRBV11-3 | TGTGCCAGCAGCTTGGGACAGAAAGCTTTCTTT | CASSLGQKAFF
TRBD1 | NA | TRBJ1-4 | TRBV19 | TGTGCCAGTAGCCACCGACAGGGGGTAAATGAAAAACTGTTTTTT | CASSHRQGVNEKLFF
NA | NA | TRBJ2-4 | TRBV4-2 | TGTGCCAGCAGCCAAGAGGGATGGAGTTCAAACGGAAACATTCAGTACTTC | CASSQEGWSSNGNIQYF
NA | NA | TRBJ1-4 | TRBV2 | TGTGCCAGCAGCCCCAGTAATGAAAAACTGTTTTTT | CASSPSNEKLFF
NA | NA | TRBJ1-1 | TRBV6-5 | TGTGCCAGCAGCCCCTGGGGTGGGCGGACTGAAGCTTTCTTT | CASSPWGGRTEAFF
TRBD1 | NA | TRBJ1-6 | TRBV18 | TGTGCCAGCTCAGCCCCCCGGGACAGGGATTCACCCCTCCACTTT | CASSAPRDRDSPLHF
TRBD2 | NA | TRBJ2-2 | TRBV14 | TGTGCCAGCAGCCCCCGACTAGCCCCCAACACCGGGGAGCTGTTTTTT | CASSPRLAPNTGELFF
NA | NA | TRBJ2-2 | TRBV7-9 | TGTGCCAGCAGCCCACCTTGGCGTCAGAACACCGGGGAGCTGTTTTTT | CASSPPWRQNTGELFF
TRBD1 | NA | TRBJ2-7 | TRBV7-9 | TGTGCCAGCAGCTCCGGGACAGGCGCATACGAGCAGTACTTC | CASSSGTGAYEQYF